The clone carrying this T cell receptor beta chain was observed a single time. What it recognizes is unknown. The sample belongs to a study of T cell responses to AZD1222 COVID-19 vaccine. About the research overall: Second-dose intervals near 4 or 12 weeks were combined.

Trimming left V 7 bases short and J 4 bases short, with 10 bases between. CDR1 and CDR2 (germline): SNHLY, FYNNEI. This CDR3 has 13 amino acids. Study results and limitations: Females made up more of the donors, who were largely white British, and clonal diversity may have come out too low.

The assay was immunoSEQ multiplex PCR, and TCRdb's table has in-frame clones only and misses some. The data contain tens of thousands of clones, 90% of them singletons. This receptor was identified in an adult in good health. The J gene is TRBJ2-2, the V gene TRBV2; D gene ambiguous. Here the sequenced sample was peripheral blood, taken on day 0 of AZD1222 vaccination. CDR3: CASTPRSTGELFF. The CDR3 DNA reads TGTGCCAGCACTCCCAGGTCCACCGGGGAGCTGTTTTTT.